This T cell receptor (beta chain) was captured in a study of human T cells and chemical hapten exposure. For the library, individual cDNA molecules each received unique molecular identifiers. MiXCR was run by TCRdb on the RACE reads, yielding one entry per CDR3 protein. The sample holds 120,000 or so distinct CDR3 sequences, roughly an eighth seen once. Germline V gene sequence: CDR1 LGHDT, CDR2 YNNKEL (reference sequence). V lost 1 base to trimming and J lost 6 bases, with 7 bases between them. CDR3 length equals 14 residues. Whole-study results and caveats: Donors were affected by alopecia, so their immune reaction might vary from that of healthy individuals.

This clonotype was seen a few times. Its target is not known. The time point was: patch test 1, 2 weeks after DPC sensitization. The treatment denotes: therapeutic diphenylcyclopropenone sensitization with weekly scalp DPC. This chain uses TRBV3-1 with TRBJ1-6; D remains ambiguous. The sample consisted of whole blood, taken in connection with sensitization to the hapten diphenylcyclopropenone (DPC). The TCR was taken from a man aged 18 to 29 with alopecia areata. Some clones in this sample may be carry-over from other donors' samples. The chain's CDR3 is CASSQGGSNSPLHF. The CDR3 DNA is TGTGCCAGCAGCCAAGGCGGTAGTAATTCACCCCTCCACTTT. The full variable domain, with the rest looked up from reference TRBV3-1 and TRBJ1-6, is DTAVSQTPKYLVTQMGNDKSIKCEQNLGHDTMYWYKQDSKKFLKIMFSYNNKELIINETVPNRFSPKSPDKAHLNLHINSLELGDSAVYFCASSQGGSNSPLHFGNGTRLTVT.